Reported below is one TCR beta chain. This clone was observed a few times. Its antigen is still unknown. The record has no base qualities; no much larger clone is one base away. Donors formed part of the validation cohort, which comprised 120 subjects and was distinct from the first cohort of under 850 subjects. Between the V and J ends, shortened by 2 bases and 1 base respectively, the junction contains 12 bases. The CDR3 runs 16 residues from the cysteine to the phenylalanine. Only CDR3 DNA remains: 48 bases, in frame from the first base. The germline V gene (reference sequence) supplies CDR1 MNHEY and CDR2 SMNVEV. The data belong to a study of cytomegalovirus exposure and HLA in healthy donors (dated by TCRdb to between 2016 and 2019). In the study overall: The roughly 700 repertoires of the first cohort and the roughly 120 validation repertoires were produced on the same platform, according to a later analysis. The study aimed to test whether cataloging public T cell receptors could reveal signatures of past pathogen exposure. In addition to the first cohort of hundreds of subjects, a separate validation cohort of approximately 120 different subjects was used. To predict cytomegalovirus infection status, the study combined high-throughput TCR immunosequencing, statistical association of individual TCRs with disease status, and machine learning. Overall results and qualifications from the work: A later analysis had no HLA typing for the validation cohort, so co-occurrence there was scored across all 120 or so repertoires. Subsequent analysis determined that TCRs grouped into clusters in the first cohort also showed a tendency toward co-occurrence across the 120 or so validation repertoires, and approximately 93% of cluster scores exceeded 0. In vitro tests confirmed that three of the cytomegalovirus-associated TCR beta chains recognize cytomegalovirus antigens. The study gave a list of 150 to 200 TCR beta chains associated with cytomegalovirus. Most TCR sequences were seen in very few donors, while some public TCRs were found in many individuals. Cytomegalovirus status was reported to be diagnosed by the classifier with high specificity and sensitivity in both the original and validation cohorts. The authors suggested that the approach could potentially be extended to other disease states and immunological phenotypes.

Libraries were built with the immunoSEQ multiplex PCR assay. The paper's processing steps were these. A statistical classification framework was developed to diagnose cytomegalovirus status using the catalog of TCR beta chain sequences. Entries here come from immuneACCESS through TCRdb and include only in-frame sequences with V and J called. Some clones fail to appear in such tables; in the studies checked, an unresolved V gene covers under half of the shortfall, and the cause of the remainder is unknown. The D gene and trimming were derived from the DNA, and the V and J assignments and clone size from that table. The sample table contains approximately 150,000 clones; only one count was recorded for approximately 91% of them. The ten most abundant clones make up about 0.64% of the sample.

The sequencing sample was made of PBMCs. The clonotype was recovered from a man in his late teens or twenties in good health and CMV-seronegative. The receptor chain draws on TRBV27 and TRBJ1-5, with the identity of the D gene unclear. The nucleotide sequence is given as TGTGCCAGCAGTTTAACCCGCAGGCTGAGCAATCAGCCCCAGCATTTT. This translates into CASSLTRRLSNQPQHF.